The clone carrying this TCR beta chain has a count of ten or more. The CDR3 totals 15 residues. In germline, CDR1 is SEHNR, CDR2 FQNEAQ (reference sequence). V lost 5 bases and J 2 bases, leaving 13 bases between the germline ends. These data originate in a study of early T cells in non-severe SARS-CoV-2 infection. TCRdb reprocessed the 5' RACE reads with MiXCR, giving one entry per CDR3 protein. Among about 98,000 distinct CDR3 sequences listed, 11% were seen once. The clonotype was recovered from an adult who was a healthcare worker with PCR-confirmed SARS-CoV-2 infection or an uninfected control (not recorded which). This chain connects TRBV7-9 to TRBJ2-1, with D perhaps being TRBD1 or TRBD2 (5 bases each). The specimen sequenced was whole blood. The CDR3 sequence: CASSPFWGTYNEQFF. The CDR3 region has the DNA TGTGCCAGCAGCCCCTTCTGGGGGACCTACAATGAGCAGTTCTTC. Variable domain in full (rest from reference TRBV7-9 and TRBJ2-1): DTGVSQNPRHKITKRGQNVTFRCDPISEHNRLYWYRQTLGQGPEFLTYFQNEAQLEKSRLLSDRFSAERPKGSFSTLEIQRTEQGDSAMYLCASSPFWGTYNEQFFGPGTRLTVL.